This passage covers 13 T cell receptor beta chains from one sample sequenced in a study of cytomegalovirus exposure and HLA in healthy donors. Method: immunoSEQ multiplex PCR; TCRdb's copy keeps in-frame clones and lacks some. The sample has 90,000 to 130,000 clones, approximately 89% seen once; the top ten hold over 1.5%. Sequenced sample: PBMCs. Receptors originate from a woman between 18 and 29 years old in good health and CMV-seronegative.

J is TRBJ2-1 and V is TRBV18; TRBD2 matches 11 bases. CDR1 KGHSH and CDR2 LQKENI come from the germline V gene. There are 15 residues in the CDR3. V dropped 6 bases and J dropped 5; count of bases not matched to a gene: 6. CDR3 protein: CASSPGTSGNNEQFF. CDR3 DNA: TGTGCCAGCTCCCCTGGGACTAGCGGAAACAATGAGCAGTTCTTC.

The gene calls are TRBV18 and TRBJ2-3; D may be TRBD2 (5 bases). V was cut by 2 bases and J by 0 bases, with 15 bases left in between. CDR3 length: 17 residues. The germline V gene has CDR1 KGHSH and CDR2 LQKENI. CDR3 protein: CASSPMRDPLSTDTQYF. CDR3 bases: TGTGCCAGCTCACCAATGAGGGATCCACTCAGCACAGATACGCAGTATTTT.

The V gene is TRBV9, the J gene TRBJ2-6; D perhaps matches TRBD1 (7 bases). With 3 bases removed from V and 1 base from J, the gap between germline ends came to 14 bases. CDR3 length: 17 residues. Germline loops: CDR1 SGDLS, CDR2 YYNGEE. In nucleotides, the CDR3 is TGTGCCAGCAGCGGACTACAGGGGAGGTCTGGGGCCAACGTCCTGACTTTC. Translated, it gives CASSGLQGRSGANVLTF.

V and J are TRBV9 and TRBJ1-6, with 7 bases aligning to TRBD1. V lost 3 bases and J lost 10; bases outside the gene matches: 10. The CDR3 covers 15 residues. Germline V gene lookup returns CDR1 SGDLS and CDR2 YYNGEE. The CDR3 sequence is CASSANRQGVSPLHF. CDR3 bases: TGTGCCAGCAGCGCGAACCGACAGGGAGTCTCACCCCTCCACTTT.

The genes are TRBV27 and TRBJ1-4; the D gene is possibly TRBD1 (6 bases). The CDR3 totals 16 residues. Per the germline V gene, CDR1 is MNHEY and CDR2 is SMNVEV (reference sequence). V was clipped by 6 bases and J by 1 base, with 15 bases between them. The CDR3 bases are TGTGCCAGCAGGCTAACAGGGATTAAAACTAATGAAAAACTGTTTTTT. This encodes CASRLTGIKTNEKLFF.

This chain uses TRBV27 with TRBJ1-1; 11 bases fit TRBD1. The CDR3 consists of 16 residues. Germline CDR1 and CDR2: MNHEY and SMNVEV (reference sequence). The V and J ends lost 5 bases and 4 bases, in that order; junction bases with no gene match: 9. This CDR3 reads CASSLRTGGGGTEAFF. In DNA form, the CDR3 reads TGTGCCAGCAGTCTCCGGACAGGGGGCGGGGGCACTGAAGCTTTCTTT.

The J gene is TRBJ1-2, the V gene TRBV10-3; the match to TRBD1 covers 7 bases. V trimming: 2 bases; J trimming: 3 bases; junction bases outside the gene matches: 3. The CDR3 totals 14 residues. Germline CDR1 reads ENHRY; CDR2 reads SYGVKD. In DNA form, the CDR3 reads TGTGCCATCAGTGAGCGCGACAGGGACTATGGCTACACCTTC. Translated, it gives CAISERDRDYGYTF.

Only a few counts were recorded for this clone. V and J are TRBV11-2 and TRBJ2-7; weak D call: TRBD2 (6 bases). The ends were cut back, 4 bases at V and 5 bases at J, with 12 bases in the middle. The CDR3 consists of 13 residues. Germline loops: CDR1 SGHAT, CDR2 FQNNGV. The CDR3 loop is CASSWRGGHEQYF. CDR3 in DNA: TGTGCCAGCAGCTGGAGGGGAGGCCACGAGCAGTACTTC.

The V call is TRBV7-6, the J call TRBJ1-5; TRBD1 is a possible D gene (6 bases). Germline assignment: CDR1 SGHVS and CDR2 FNYEAQ. CDR3 size: 17 residues. With 0 bases removed from V and 1 base from J, the gap between germline ends came to 13 bases. The DNA for the CDR3 is TGTGCCAGCAGCTTAGCGGGGGCAGGGACGAGCAATCAGCCCCAGCATTTT. This gives the protein CASSLAGAGTSNQPQHF.

The V gene is TRBV18, the J gene TRBJ1-1; D is perhaps TRBD1 (6 bases). The CDR3 is made up of 13 amino acids. V was cut by 3 bases and J by 7 bases, with 12 bases left in between. Germline CDR1 reads KGHSH; CDR2 reads LQKENI. In DNA, the CDR3 is TGTGCCAGCTCACCTATTCGGGACAATGAAGCTTTCTTT. Protein: CASSPIRDNEAFF.

V and J are TRBV9 and TRBJ1-4; 9 bases fit TRBD1. CDR3 size: 17 residues. Germline-derived CDR1 and CDR2 are SGDLS and YYNGEE. V trimming: 4 bases; J trimming: 1 base; junction bases outside the gene matches: 8. CDR3 region: CASSTRQGEGTNEKLFF. The CDR3 region has the DNA TGTGCCAGCAGCACGCGACAGGGGGAAGGAACTAATGAAAAACTGTTTTTT.

The chain is built from TRBV28 and TRBJ2-5; D is unclear. The CDR3 length is 13 residues. Per germline, CDR1 MDHEN and CDR2 SYDVKM. The V and J ends lost 2 bases and 5 bases respectively, with 9 bases between them. The CDR3 is CASSLGALETQYF. The CDR3 nucleotides are TGTGCCAGCAGTTTAGGAGCGTTGGAGACCCAGTACTTC.

The chain couples TRBV25-1 to TRBJ1-2, with a tentative D call TRBD1 (5 bases). V was shortened by 4 bases and J by 7 bases, with 13 bases between the two germline ends. The germline CDR1 and CDR2 sequences are MGHDK and SYGVNS. The CDR3 is 13 amino acids. The CDR3 sequence is CASSALGRSGYTF. In DNA form, the CDR3 reads TGTGCCAGCAGTGCTTTGGGGCGAAGTGGCTACACCTTC.